This TCR beta chain was obtained from a study of cytomegalovirus exposure and HLA in healthy donors. Study as a whole: Early on, a data release was issued that held roughly 84 million unique TCRs from HLA-typed donors. Findings and caveats of the study: A highly shared variant cluster was judged a likely technical artifact. HLA alleles showed associations with some 17,000 TCR beta sequences in a later analysis, at a 0.05 false discovery rate.

Note on this clone: Antigen specificity is unknown.

PCR employed 60 Vbeta and 13 Jbeta primers. TCRdb's copy holds only in-frame clones and misses some; the assay was immunoSEQ multiplex PCR. The sample comprises approximately 170,000 clones, approximately 81% of which are singletons, and about 1.6% rests with the top ten. The specimen was PBMCs. The TCR sequence derives from a male donor in good health and CMV-seronegative.

CDR3 sequence: CASSQVHGPVTGNEQYF. The CDR3 DNA reads TGCGCCAGCAGCCAAGTCCATGGACCGGTGACAGGAAACGAGCAGTACTTC. This chain connects TRBV4-3 to TRBJ2-7; the D gene is possibly TRBD1 (6 bases). Between the trimmed V and J ends, which lost 1 base and 5 bases, there was a span of 21 bases. Germline V lookup: CDR1 LGHNA, CDR2 YSLEER. The CDR3 sequence is 17 residues long.